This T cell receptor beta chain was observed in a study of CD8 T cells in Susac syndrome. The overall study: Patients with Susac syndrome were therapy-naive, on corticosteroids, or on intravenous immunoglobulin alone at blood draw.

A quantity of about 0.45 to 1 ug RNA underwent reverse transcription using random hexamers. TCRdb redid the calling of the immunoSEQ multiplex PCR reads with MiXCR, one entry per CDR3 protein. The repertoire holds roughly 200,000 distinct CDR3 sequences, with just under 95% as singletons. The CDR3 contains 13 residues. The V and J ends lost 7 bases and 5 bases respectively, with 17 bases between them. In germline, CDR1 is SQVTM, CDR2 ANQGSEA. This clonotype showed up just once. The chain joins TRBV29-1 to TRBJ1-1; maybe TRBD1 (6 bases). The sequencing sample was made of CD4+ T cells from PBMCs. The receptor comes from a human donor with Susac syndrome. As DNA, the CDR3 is TGCAGCGCCGCGGGGGGGCTCAAAACTGAAGCTTTCTTT. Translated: CSAAGGLKTEAFF.